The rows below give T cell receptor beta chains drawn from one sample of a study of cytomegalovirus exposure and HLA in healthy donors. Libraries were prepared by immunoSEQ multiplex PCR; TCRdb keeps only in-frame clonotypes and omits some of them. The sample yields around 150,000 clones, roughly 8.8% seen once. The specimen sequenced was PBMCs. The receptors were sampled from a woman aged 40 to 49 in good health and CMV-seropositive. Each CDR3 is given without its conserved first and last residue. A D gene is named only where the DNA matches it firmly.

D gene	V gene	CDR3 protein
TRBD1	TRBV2	ASSGTGQTSRD
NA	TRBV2	ASKWEAGTDTQY
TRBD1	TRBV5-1	ASSPTGDYNEKLF
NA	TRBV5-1	ASSLGTPGETQY
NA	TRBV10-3	ATGGGQGWNTEAF
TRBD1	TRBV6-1	ASSGTTGGFGYT
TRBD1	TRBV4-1	ASSQEDRAYEQY
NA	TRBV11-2	ASSLGTTAYEQY
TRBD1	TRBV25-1	ASSPQSPGTGIGSPLH
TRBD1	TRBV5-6	ASSSLPGQGATSYT
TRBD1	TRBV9	ASSVDTGGVGGYT
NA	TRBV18	ASSPRSGNSPLH
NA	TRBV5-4	ASSSHTENTEAF
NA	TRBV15	ATSRDLAEAYEQY
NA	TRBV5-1	ASSFLDSRNTGELF
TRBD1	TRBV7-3	ASSVTGGRVSGELF
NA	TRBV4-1	ASSPSPSGNEQF
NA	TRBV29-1	SVVADSYNEQF
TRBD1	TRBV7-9	ASSPPGQGYNEQF
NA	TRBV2	ASSPQSLPGSPLH
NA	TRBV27	ASSPGVRPFGQY
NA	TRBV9	ASSVTASSGNTIY
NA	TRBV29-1	SVDNRENTGELF
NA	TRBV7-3	ASSPRGVTGELF
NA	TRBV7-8	ASSQLAPYNEQF
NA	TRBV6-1	ASRTVQETQY
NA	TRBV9	ASSVGGLYNEQF
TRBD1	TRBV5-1	ASSLSQGATTDTQY
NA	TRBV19	ASSPGIWGYT
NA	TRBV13	ASSREAGELF
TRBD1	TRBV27	ASRPTGDYGYT
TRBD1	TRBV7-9	ASSQSGTGHGYT
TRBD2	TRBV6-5	ASSRLAGGGGELF
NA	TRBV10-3	AIGGGTSEY
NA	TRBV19	ASSIRGSMVTEAF
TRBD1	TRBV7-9	ASSKDREVGGYT
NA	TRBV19	ASSTGANTGELF
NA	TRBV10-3	AISEGTRRTGELF
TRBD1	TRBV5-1	ASSFGTGDYEQY
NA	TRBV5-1	ASSLSQGVTEAF
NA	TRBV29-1	SVQGSTEAF
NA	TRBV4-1	ASIEAPSSYNEQF